This is a list of T cell receptor beta chains from one sample in a study of cytomegalovirus exposure and HLA in healthy donors. Here immunoSEQ multiplex PCR was the method, and the copy in TCRdb shows in-frame clones only, minus some. The sample consists of roughly 140,000 clones, roughly 80% of them appearing once. Sequenced sample: PBMCs. Every receptor here comes from a man aged 30-40 years in good health and CMV-seropositive. Each CDR3 is given with its conserved first and last residue. The order of the fields is D gene, V gene, clone size, CDR3 length, J gene, CDR3 DNA, CDR3 protein. The D gene is left open where the match is weak. Expanded clones are given a class, and other clones once, few, many or no size at all.

TRBD2	TRBV2	-	16	TRBJ2-7	TGTGCCAGCAGTGCCGTTCTAGCGGGGATTACCTACGAGCAGTACTTC	CASSAVLAGITYEQYF
-	TRBV27	-	16	TRBJ1-2	TGTGCCAGCAGTCCTGACGGGGGGTACTTTAACTATGGCTACACCTTC	CASSPDGGYFNYGYTF
-	TRBV28	once	12	TRBJ1-1	TGTGCCATCCAGACAGCGAACACTGAAGCTTTCTTT	CAIQTANTEAFF
TRBD1	TRBV19	-	14	TRBJ2-4	TGTGCCAGTAGTATGTTGGCAGGGGGAAACATTCAGTACTTC	CASSMLAGGNIQYF
-	TRBV25-1	-	15	TRBJ2-7	TGTGCCAGCAGTGAGAAGGGGGGGGAGGGGTACGAGCAGTACTTC	CASSEKGGEGYEQYF
-	TRBV29-1	few	12	TRBJ1-5	TGCAGCGTTACAGCGGGCAATCAGCCCCAGCATTTT	CSVTAGNQPQHF
-	TRBV5-1	-	15	TRBJ1-3	TGCGCCAGCAGCTTGGGGCCAGTCTCTGGAAACACCATATATTTT	CASSLGPVSGNTIYF
-	TRBV6-6	-	13	TRBJ2-7	TGTGCCAGCAGCAGACAGAAGAACTACGAGCAGTACTTC	CASSRQKNYEQYF
TRBD1	TRBV15	-	14	TRBJ2-7	TGTGCCACCAGCAGAGGGACAGGGTTCAACGAGCAGTACTTC	CATSRGTGFNEQYF
-	TRBV5-1	-	15	TRBJ2-3	TGCGCCAGCAGCTTGGAAGAGCCTAGCACAGATACGCAGTATTTT	CASSLEEPSTDTQYF
-	TRBV29-1	-	13	TRBJ1-5	TGCAGCCCAGGGGAGGGGAGCAATCAGCCCCAGCATTTT	CSPGEGSNQPQHF
-	TRBV19	once	17	TRBJ1-5	TGTGCCAGTAACGCCCCGGGAGGCTCCCCGACGGGTCAGCCCCAGCATTTT	CASNAPGGSPTGQPQHF
TRBD2	TRBV2	-	13	TRBJ2-7	TGTGCCAGCAGCCTCGGGGGGTTCTACGAGCAGTACTTC	CASSLGGFYEQYF
TRBD1	TRBV19	-	14	TRBJ2-3	TGTGCCACTCGCGGCAGGGGGCCGGCAGATACGCAGTATTTT	CATRGRGPADTQYF
-	TRBV28	-	12	TRBJ2-7	TGTGCCAGCAGTTTACCCCAATACGAGCAGTACTTC	CASSLPQYEQYF
-	TRBV19	-	14	TRBJ2-1	TGTGCCAGTAGTAGCGGTAGCTCCTACAATGAGCAGTTCTTC	CASSSGSSYNEQFF
TRBD1	TRBV29-1	-	14	TRBJ2-3	TGCAGCGTCAAGGACAGGTTTGGCACAGATACGCAGTATTTT	CSVKDRFGTDTQYF
-	TRBV6-5	-	15	TRBJ1-5	TGTGCCAGCAGTTACTCGTGGCCTCCGAATCAGCCCCAGCATTTT	CASSYSWPPNQPQHF
TRBD2	TRBV27	-	16	TRBJ2-1	TGTGCCAGCACAAGGATGGGACTAGCGGGGGGGGGTGAGCAGTTCTTC	CASTRMGLAGGGEQFF
TRBD1	TRBV6-6	-	15	TRBJ1-2	TGTGCCAGCAGTTACTCCGGGACAGCTAACTATGGCTACACCTTC	CASSYSGTANYGYTF
TRBD2	TRBV28	few	16	TRBJ2-2	TGTGCCGTCACGGTTAGCGGGAGGGATAACACCGGGGAGCTGTTTTTT	CAVTVSGRDNTGELFF
-	TRBV2	-	12	TRBJ1-4	TGTGCCAGCAGTGAGTGGGGAGAGAAACTGTTTTTT	CASSEWGEKLFF
-	TRBV28	once	14	TRBJ2-7	TGTGCCAGCAGTTTAGAGGTCGCCGGGAAGAAGCAGTACTTC	CASSLEVAGKKQYF
-	TRBV14	-	17	TRBJ2-1	TGTGCCAGCAGCCAAGAGCGCAACGGGGTCTCCTACAATGAGCAGTTCTTC	CASSQERNGVSYNEQFF
TRBD2	TRBV4-3	-	15	TRBJ2-7	TGCGCCAGCAGCCAAGGGGGGGGAGGGGAACTGGAGCAGTACTTC	CASSQGGGGELEQYF
TRBD1	TRBV28	once	14	TRBJ1-1	TGTGCCAGCAGTCAGGGACAGGTGATGACTGAAGCTTTCTTT	CASSQGQVMTEAFF
-	TRBV7-9	-	13	TRBJ2-3	TGTGCCAGCACACCTACGACAGTACATACGCAGTATTTT	CASTPTTVHTQYF
TRBD2	TRBV19	-	16	TRBJ2-2	TGTGCCAGTAGTATCCGTAGCGGGAGTAGCACCGGGGAGCTGTTTTTT	CASSIRSGSSTGELFF
TRBD1	TRBV5-6	-	17	TRBJ1-1	TGTGCCAGCAGCCCGGGACAGGGGAATGTTGTAGGCGATGAAGCTTTCTTT	CASSPGQGNVVGDEAFF
TRBD2	TRBV6-5	-	15	TRBJ2-5	TGTGCCAGCAGGGGACTAGCGGGGTTCCAAGAGACCCAGTACTTC	CASRGLAGFQETQYF
TRBD1	TRBV6-5	-	16	TRBJ1-1	TGTGCCAGCAGTTCCAACAGGGGGCTGGGGAACACTGAAGCTTTCTTT	CASSSNRGLGNTEAFF
-	TRBV11-2	-	14	TRBJ1-2	TGTGCCAGCAGCTTAATAGAGTTAAGCTATGGCTACACCTTC	CASSLIELSYGYTF
TRBD1	TRBV2	-	16	TRBJ2-1	TGTGCCAGCAGTGAAAGGCAGGGGGCTTCCTACAATGAGCAGTTCTTC	CASSERQGASYNEQFF
TRBD2	TRBV5-1	once	15	TRBJ2-1	TGCGCCAGTCTCGAACGAGCGGGAGGGTCGAATGAGCAGTTCTTC	CASLERAGGSNEQFF
TRBD2	TRBV5-1	-	19	TRBJ2-1	TGCGCCAGCAGCTTGGTATTTTCCGGGACTAGCGGGAGACGTAATGAGCAGTTCTTC	CASSLVFSGTSGRRNEQFF
-	TRBV5-8	-	13	TRBJ2-1	TGTGCCAGCAGCTTGGATTACATCTATGAGCAGTTCTTC	CASSLDYIYEQFF
TRBD1	TRBV5-1	-	15	TRBJ2-2	TGCGCCAGCAGCTCCGGGACAGGGGAAACCGGGGAGCTGTTTTTT	CASSSGTGETGELFF
-	TRBV27	-	14	TRBJ2-7	TGTGCCAGCAGTTTGAAGCGGTTCTTCTACGAGCAGTACTTC	CASSLKRFFYEQYF
-	TRBV21-1	-	14	TRBJ1-1	TGTGCCAGTCCGACCCGGGGTATGGACACTGAAGCTTTCTTT	CASPTRGMDTEAFF
-	TRBV7-2	-	15	TRBJ2-1	TGTGCCAGCACCCTCGAGGACTATTCCTACAATGAGCAGTTCTTC	CASTLEDYSYNEQFF
-	TRBV29-1	-	12	TRBJ1-1	TGCAGCGTTGACTCCAGTGACACTGAAGCTTTCTTT	CSVDSSDTEAFF
-	TRBV28	-	12	TRBJ2-1	TGTGCCAGTCGTACAGTGGACAATGAGCAGTTCTTC	CASRTVDNEQFF
-	TRBV6-5	-	13	TRBJ1-1	TGTGCCAGCAGTTACTTGGAGAGGGAAGAAGCTTTCTTT	CASSYLEREEAFF
TRBD1	TRBV7-2	-	16	TRBJ2-5	TGTGCCAGCAGCTTAATGAGGGCAGGGGGCTCGGAGACCCAGTACTTC	CASSLMRAGGSETQYF
TRBD1	TRBV2	-	15	TRBJ2-6	TGTGCCACCAGGACAGGGGCAGCTGGGGCCAACGTCCTGACTTTC	CATRTGAAGANVLTF
TRBD1	TRBV19	-	15	TRBJ1-5	TGTGCCAGTAGCACCTCCGGGACAGGGGGCCGACACCAGCATTTT	CASSTSGTGGRHQHF